One TCR beta chain is described in this entry. Its antigen is unidentified. Positively selected for CCR7, the CD45RO-negative cells used as naive CD8 cells excluded terminally differentiated effector memory CD45RA+ cells. Donation came from healthy HIV-negative adults that had no recent acute infections or vaccinations. CDR3 length: 15 amino acids. Between the trimmed V and J ends, which lost 3 bases and 6 bases, there was a span of 14 bases. Looked up from germline, CDR1 is LNHNV and CDR2 is YYDKDF (reference sequence). The sample is drawn from a study of shared clonotypes between healthy human individuals. Study-wide results and caveats: Exclusively blood specimens were collected; tissue repertoires likely differ.

Every subset's genomic DNA went evenly onto several immunoSEQ plates. As originally analysed: Junction-only immunoSEQ sequences carried no quality scores, so filtering differed. Clones were read by immunoSEQ multiplex PCR, and TCRdb kept only the in-frame ones, dropping some. The V and J calls and clone size come from that table; D and trimming were worked out from the DNA. The sample shows some 2 million clones, about 95% of them seen only once. This chain joins TRBV15 and TRBJ1-4; D might be TRBD1 (5 bases). The material sequenced was naive CD8+ T cells sorted from blood. This receptor was obtained from a man younger than 30 in good health. The CDR3 region is CATSRDGWGYEKLFF. CDR3 coding DNA: TGTGCCACCAGCAGGGACGGTTGGGGCTATGAAAAACTGTTTTTT. The whole variable domain, filled in from reference TRBV15 and TRBJ1-4, reads DAMVIQNPRYQVTQFGKPVTLSCSQTLNHNVMYWYQQKSSQAPKLLFHYYDKDFNNEADTPDNFQSRRPNTSFCFLDIRSPGLGDTAMYLCATSRDGWGYEKLFFGSGTQLSVL.